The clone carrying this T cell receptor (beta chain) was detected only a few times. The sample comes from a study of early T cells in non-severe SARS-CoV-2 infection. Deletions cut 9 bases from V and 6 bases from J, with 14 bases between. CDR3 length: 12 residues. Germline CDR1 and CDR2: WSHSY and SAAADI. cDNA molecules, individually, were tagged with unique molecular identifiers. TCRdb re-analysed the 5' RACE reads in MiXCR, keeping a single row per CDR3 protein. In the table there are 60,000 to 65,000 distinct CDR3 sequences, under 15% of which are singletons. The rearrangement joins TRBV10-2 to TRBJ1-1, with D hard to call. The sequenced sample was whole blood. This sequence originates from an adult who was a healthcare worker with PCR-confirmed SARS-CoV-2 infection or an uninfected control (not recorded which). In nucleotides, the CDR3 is TGCGCCAGTAGGAACCCGGAGGCTGAAGCTTTCTTT. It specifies CASRNPEAEAFF.